The T cell receptor beta chain under discussion was sequenced for a study of CXCR3-negative and CXCR3-positive naive CD8 T cells. Findings and limits, study-wide: Surface CD5 was comparable between naive subsets; TCR strength was inferred from TRB CDR3 properties. Comparison of naive cells showed more hydrophobic TRB CDR3s in CXCR3-positive than in CXCR3-negative naive cells.

Germline V lookup: CDR1 ENHRY, CDR2 SYGVKD. This CDR3 is built from 13 residues. Comments on this clonotype: No antigen is known for it.

Each TRB cDNA library was prepared by 5' RACE (with UMI labels). After re-calling the 5' RACE reads, TCRdb lists one entry per CDR3 protein, DNA absent. The sample shows around 88,000 distinct CDR3 sequences, and 0.8% to 0.85% sits with its ten largest clones. Naive CD8+ T cells had a CD45RO-CCR7+CD27+CD95- phenotype. The rearrangement links TRBV10-3 to TRBJ2-7; absent DNA, TCRdb's TRBD1 call cannot be checked. The sequenced material came from naive CXCR3+ CD8+ T cells from blood. The subset was: CD45RO-CCR7+CD27+CD95- naive CD8+ T cells expressing CXCR3 (TNR3+). The TCR originated in a human donor in good health. Some clones in this sample may be carry-over from other donors' samples. This CDR3 is CAIRGDSSYEQYF.